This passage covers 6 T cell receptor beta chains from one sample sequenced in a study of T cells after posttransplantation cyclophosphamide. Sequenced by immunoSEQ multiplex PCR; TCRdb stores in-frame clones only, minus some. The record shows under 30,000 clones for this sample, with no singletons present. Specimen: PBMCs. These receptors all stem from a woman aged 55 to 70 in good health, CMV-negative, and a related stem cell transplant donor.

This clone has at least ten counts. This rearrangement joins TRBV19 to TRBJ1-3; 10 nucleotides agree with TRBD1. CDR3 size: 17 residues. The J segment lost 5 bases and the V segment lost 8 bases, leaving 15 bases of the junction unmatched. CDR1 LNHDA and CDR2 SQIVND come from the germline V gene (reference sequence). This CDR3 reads CASQGTGEVWGRNTIYF. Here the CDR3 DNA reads TGTGCCAGTCAGGGGACAGGGGAGGTATGGGGAAGAAACACCATATATTTT. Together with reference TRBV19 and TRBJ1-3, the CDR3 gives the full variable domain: DGGITQSPKYLFRKEGQNVTLSCEQNLNHDAMYWYRQDPGQGLRLIYYSQIVNDFQKGDIAEGYSVSREKKESFPLTVTSAQKNPTAFYLCASQGTGEVWGRNTIYFGEGSWLTVV.

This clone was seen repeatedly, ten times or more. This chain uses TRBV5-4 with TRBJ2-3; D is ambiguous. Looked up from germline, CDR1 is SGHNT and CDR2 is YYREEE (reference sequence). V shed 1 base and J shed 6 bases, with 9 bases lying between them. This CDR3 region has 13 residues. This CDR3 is CASSLTEKDTQYF. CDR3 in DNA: TGTGCCAGCAGCTTGACAGAAAAGGATACGCAGTATTTT.

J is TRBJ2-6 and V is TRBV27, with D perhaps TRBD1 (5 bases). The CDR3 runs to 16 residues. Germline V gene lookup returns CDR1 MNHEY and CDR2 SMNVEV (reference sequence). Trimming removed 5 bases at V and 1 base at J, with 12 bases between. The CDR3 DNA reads TGTGCCAGCAGTCTTTGGGGCCCTTCTGGGGCCAACGTCCTGACTTTC. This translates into CASSLWGPSGANVLTF. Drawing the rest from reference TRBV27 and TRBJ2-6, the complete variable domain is EAQVTQNPRYLITVTGKKLTVTCSQNMNHEYMSWYRQDPGLGLRQIYYSMNVEVTDKGDVPEGYKVSRKEKRNFPLILESPSPNQTSLYFCASSLWGPSGANVLTFGAGSRLTVL.

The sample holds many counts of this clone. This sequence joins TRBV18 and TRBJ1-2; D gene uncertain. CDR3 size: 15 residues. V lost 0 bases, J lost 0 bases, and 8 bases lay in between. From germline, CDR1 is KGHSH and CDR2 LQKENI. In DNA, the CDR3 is TGTGCCAGCTCACCACCTTATACTGCTAACTATGGCTACACCTTC. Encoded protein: CASSPPYTANYGYTF.

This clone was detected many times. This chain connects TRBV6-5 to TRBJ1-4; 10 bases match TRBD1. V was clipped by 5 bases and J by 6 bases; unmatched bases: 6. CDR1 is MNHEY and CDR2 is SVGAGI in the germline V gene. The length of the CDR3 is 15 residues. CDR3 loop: CASSRQGATYEKLFF. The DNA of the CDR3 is TGTGCCAGCAGTCGACAGGGGGCGACGTATGAAAAACTGTTTTTT.

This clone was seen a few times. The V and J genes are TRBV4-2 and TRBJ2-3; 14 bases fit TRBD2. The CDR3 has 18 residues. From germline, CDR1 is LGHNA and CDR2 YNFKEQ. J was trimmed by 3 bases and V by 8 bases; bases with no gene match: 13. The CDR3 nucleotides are TGTGCCAGCGGGGATTGGGGACTAGCGGGAGAAGGAACAGATACGCAGTATTTT. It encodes CASGDWGLAGEGTDTQYF.